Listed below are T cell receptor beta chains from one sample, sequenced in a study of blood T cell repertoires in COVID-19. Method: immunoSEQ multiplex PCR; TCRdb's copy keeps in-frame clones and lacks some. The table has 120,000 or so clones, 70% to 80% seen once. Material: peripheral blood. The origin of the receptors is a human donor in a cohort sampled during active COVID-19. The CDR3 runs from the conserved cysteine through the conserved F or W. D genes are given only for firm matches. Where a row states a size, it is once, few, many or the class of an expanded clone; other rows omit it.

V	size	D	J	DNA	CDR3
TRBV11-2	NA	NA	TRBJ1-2	TGTGCCAGCAGCGAAATAACAGGGTTGCATGGCTACACCTTC	CASSEITGLHGYTF
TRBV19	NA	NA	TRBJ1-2	TGTGCCAGTAAAAGAACGGGTGGTAACTATGGCTACACCTTC	CASKRTGGNYGYTF
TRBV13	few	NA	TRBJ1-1	TGTGCCAGCAGCTTAAGGCGGGGGTCTCGCACTGAAGCTTTCTTT	CASSLRRGSRTEAFF
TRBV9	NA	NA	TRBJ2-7	TGTGCCAGCAGCGTAGAGGGGGGACAGAGGACTCGGGAGCAGTACTTC	CASSVEGGQRTREQYF
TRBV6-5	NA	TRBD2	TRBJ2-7	TGTGCCAGCAGTTCCGGGACTAGCGGCTACGAGCAGTACTTC	CASSSGTSGYEQYF
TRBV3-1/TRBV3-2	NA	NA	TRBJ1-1	TGTGCCAGCAGCCAAGACGGGAACACTGAAGCTTTCTTT	CASSQDGNTEAFF
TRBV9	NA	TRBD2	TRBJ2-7	TGTGCCAGCAGCGTAGGGATAGCGGGAGAAGAGCAGTACTTC	CASSVGIAGEEQYF
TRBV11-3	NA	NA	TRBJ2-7	TGTGCCAGCAGCCACATGGAGGAGCAGTACTTC	CASSHMEEQYF
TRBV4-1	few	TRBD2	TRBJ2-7	TGCGCCAGCAGCCCACAAATCGGGAGGGGTTACGAGCAGTACTTC	CASSPQIGRGYEQYF
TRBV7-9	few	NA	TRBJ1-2	TGTGCCAGCAGCTTAGTCGCGGCGGGGAACTATGGCTACACCTTC	CASSLVAAGNYGYTF
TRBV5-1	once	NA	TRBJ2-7	TGCGCCAGCAGCCACAGAAGGCGGCTCCGGGGGGCCACCTACGAGCAGTACTTC	CASSHRRRLRGATYEQYF
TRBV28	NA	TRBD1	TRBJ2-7	TGTGCCAGCAGTGACGGGACAGACTACGAGCAGTACTTC	CASSDGTDYEQYF
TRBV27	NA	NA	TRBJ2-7	TGTGCCGGAGGTCCCGGGGCCTACGAGCAGTACTTC	CAGGPGAYEQYF
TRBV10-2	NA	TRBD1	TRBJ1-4	TGCGCCAGCAGCGCCGGGACAGGCGAAAAACTGTTTTTT	CASSAGTGEKLFF
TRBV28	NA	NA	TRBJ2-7	TGTGCCAGCCAGTTAAGCTCCTACGAGCAGTACTTC	CASQLSSYEQYF
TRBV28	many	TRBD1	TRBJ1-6	TGTGCCAGCAGTCGTCCTACAGGGGTCAATTCACCCCTCCACTTT	CASSRPTGVNSPLHF
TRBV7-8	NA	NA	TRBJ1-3	TGTGCCAGCAGCCCGGACCCCGCGGGGACGGGAAACACCATATATTTT	CASSPDPAGTGNTIYF
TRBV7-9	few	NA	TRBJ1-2	TGTGCCAGCAGCTCATGGACAGCACACTATGGCTACACCTTC	CASSSWTAHYGYTF
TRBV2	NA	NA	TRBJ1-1	TGTGCCAGCAGTGTGGTCGTGGAACAGGGAAACACTGAAGCTTTCTTT	CASSVVVEQGNTEAFF
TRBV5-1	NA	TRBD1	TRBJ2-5	TGCGCCAGCAGCTTGGGGGCACAGGGGATAGTGGAGACCCAGTACTTC	CASSLGAQGIVETQYF
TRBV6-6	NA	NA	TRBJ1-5	TGTGCCAGCAGTTACAGGGGTAGCCCCCAGCATTTT	CASSYRGSPQHF
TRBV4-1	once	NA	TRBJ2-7	TGCGCCAGCAGCCAAGACCGAGCGGGCCCCTCCTACGAGCAGTACTTC	CASSQDRAGPSYEQYF
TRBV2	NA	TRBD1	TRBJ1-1	TGTGCCAGCAGGACCGGGACAGGGGCACCTGAAGCTTTCTTT	CASRTGTGAPEAFF
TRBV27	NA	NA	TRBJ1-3	TGTGCCAGCAGTCCCAACGGGATATCTGGAAACACCATATATTTT	CASSPNGISGNTIYF
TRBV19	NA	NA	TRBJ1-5	TGTGCCAGTAGTATAGAGGGGGGTCAGCCCCAGCATTTT	CASSIEGGQPQHF
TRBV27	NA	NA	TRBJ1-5	TGTGCCAGCGCGATTTCGGGGGGTCAGCCCCAGCATTTT	CASAISGGQPQHF
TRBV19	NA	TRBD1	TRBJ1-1	TGTGCCAGTAGCAGGGGGTACACTGAAGCTTTCTTT	CASSRGYTEAFF
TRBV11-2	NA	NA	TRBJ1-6	TGTGCCAGCAGCTTAGGAGGTGTTCATAATTCACCCCTCCACTTT	CASSLGGVHNSPLHF
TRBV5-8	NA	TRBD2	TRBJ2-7	TGTGCCAGCAGCTTGGCCTCGGGGGGCTACGAGCAGTACTTC	CASSLASGGYEQYF
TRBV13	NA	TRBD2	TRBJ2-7	TGTGCCAGCAGCGCAACTAGCGGCTCGACAGAGCAGTACTTC	CASSATSGSTEQYF
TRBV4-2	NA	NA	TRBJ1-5	TGTGCCAGCAGCCAAGTCGGGGGAGGCAATCAGCCCCAGCATTTT	CASSQVGGGNQPQHF
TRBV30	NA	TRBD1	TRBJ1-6	TGTGCCTGGATCATCAAGGGGGCTGGATATAATTCACCCCTCCACTTT	CAWIIKGAGYNSPLHF
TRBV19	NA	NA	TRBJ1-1	TGTGCCAGTAGTCCTCGGGGGGCTGGGACTGAAGCTTTCTTT	CASSPRGAGTEAFF
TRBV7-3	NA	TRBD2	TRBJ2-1	TGTGCCAGCAGCTTAACTGGCGGGGGTTTCTACAATGAGCAGTTCTTC	CASSLTGGGFYNEQFF
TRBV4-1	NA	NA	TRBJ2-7	TGCGCCAGCAGCCAAGATGTAGCCGAGGATCCCTCCTACGAGCAGTACTTC	CASSQDVAEDPSYEQYF
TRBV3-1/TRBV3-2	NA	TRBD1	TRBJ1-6	TGTGCCAGCAGCCAAGAAGGGACAGGGGAGGGTTCACCCCTCCACTTT	CASSQEGTGEGSPLHF
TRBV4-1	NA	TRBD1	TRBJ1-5	TGCGCCAGCAGCCGCCGGGACAGCAGCAATCAGCCCCAGCATTTT	CASSRRDSSNQPQHF
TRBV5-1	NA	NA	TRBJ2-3	TGCGCCAGCAGCTTGGGATTAGCGGAAGGCACAGATACGCAGTATTTT	CASSLGLAEGTDTQYF
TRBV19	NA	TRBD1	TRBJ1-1	TGTGCCACTAGACAGGGGAGCATTGGAGAAGCTTTCTTT	CATRQGSIGEAFF
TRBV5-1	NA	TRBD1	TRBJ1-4	TGCGCCAGCAGCTCCTCGGGACAGGGATCAACTAATGAAAAACTGTTTTTT	CASSSSGQGSTNEKLFF
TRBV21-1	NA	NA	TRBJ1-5	TGTGCCAGCAGCCATTCCGGGACAGAAGACAATCAGCCCCAGCATTTT	CASSHSGTEDNQPQHF
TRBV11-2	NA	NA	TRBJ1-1	TGTGCCTCGGGCCGGGGCACTGAAGCTTTCTTT	CASGRGTEAFF
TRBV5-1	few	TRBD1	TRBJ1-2	TGCGCCAGCACCCCGGGGCAGGGGGCTCCAACCTATGGCTACACCTTC	CASTPGQGAPTYGYTF
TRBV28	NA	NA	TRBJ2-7	TGTGCCAGCAGTCCGCCGACAGCCCCCTACGAGCAGTACTTC	CASSPPTAPYEQYF
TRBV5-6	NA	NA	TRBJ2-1	TGTGCCAGCAGCTTGAGGCAGGGTTCAATCTCCTACAATGAGCAGTTCTTC	CASSLRQGSISYNEQFF
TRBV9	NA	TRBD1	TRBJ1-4	TGTGCCAGCAGCGGGACAGGGACCGTTAGGGAAAAACTGTTTTTT	CASSGTGTVREKLFF
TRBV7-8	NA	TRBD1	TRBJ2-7	TGTGCCAGCAGCTTATCCGGGACAGGGATCTACGAGCAGTACTTC	CASSLSGTGIYEQYF
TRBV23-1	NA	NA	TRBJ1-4	TGCGCCAGCAGTCAATCCCCCGGGGTGGGTGAAAAACTGTTTTTT	CASSQSPGVGEKLFF
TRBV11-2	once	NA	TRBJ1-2	TGTGCCAGCAGCCCTGTTTCGAGCTATGGCTACACCTTC	CASSPVSSYGYTF
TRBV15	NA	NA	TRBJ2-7	TGTGCCACCAGCAGAGTTGGAGCTTCCTACGAGCAGTACTTC	CATSRVGASYEQYF
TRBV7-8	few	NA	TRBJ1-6	TGTGCCAGCAGCTCCGCAACGGCACCCCTCCACTTT	CASSSATAPLHF
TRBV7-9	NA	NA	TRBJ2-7	TGTGCCAGCAGCTTATCGGTAGTGAGCGAGCAGTACTTC	CASSLSVVSEQYF
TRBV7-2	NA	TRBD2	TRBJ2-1	TGTGCCAGCAGCTTTATAGGACTAGCGGGGGGGCCGAATGAGCAGTTCTTC	CASSFIGLAGGPNEQFF
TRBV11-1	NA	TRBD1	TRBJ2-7	TGTGCCAGCAGCTTAGGCACCGGGACAGGGTCCTACGAGCAGTACTTC	CASSLGTGTGSYEQYF
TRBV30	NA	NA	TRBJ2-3	TGTGCCTGGAGCCCCCCGGGGCTAGCGACAGATACGCAGTATTTT	CAWSPPGLATDTQYF
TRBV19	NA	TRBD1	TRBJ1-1	TGTGCCAGTAGTAGACAGGGAGCCCGAGAGGAAGCTTTCTTT	CASSRQGAREEAFF
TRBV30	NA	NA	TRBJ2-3	TGTGCCTGGACCGGGATCACAGATACGCAGTATTTT	CAWTGITDTQYF
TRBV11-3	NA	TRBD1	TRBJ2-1	TGTGCCAGCAGTTCCGACAGGGGGTACAATGAGCAGTTCTTC	CASSSDRGYNEQFF
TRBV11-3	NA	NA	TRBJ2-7	TGTGCCAGCAGCTTTGAGACAGCTACCTACGAGCAGTACTTC	CASSFETATYEQYF
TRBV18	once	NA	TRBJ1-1	TGTGCCAGCTCACCACCTCCCAGGGGCGTAGCATCGAACACTGAAGCTTTCTTT	CASSPPPRGVASNTEAFF